This T cell receptor beta chain was identified in a study of a mutant IDH1 vaccine in newly diagnosed glioma. On the study more broadly: Patients' prior therapy spanned radiotherapy, temozolomide, or both; most underwent both.

Time point specified: week 35, safety follow-up. The investigators gave 300 ug of mutant IDH1 20-mer peptide in each vaccine dose, together with topical imiquimod. Profiled with immunoSEQ multiplex PCR; TCRdb holds only in-frame clones, not every one. The top ten hold approximately 1.6% of the sample, which has tens of thousands of clones, more than 80% seen once. Comments on this clone: Its antigen is not identified.

The germline gives CDR1 KGHSH, CDR2 LQKENI. The CDR3 extends over 13 amino acids. The germline V and J ends were trimmed by 3 bases and 7 bases, with 7 bases remaining between them. Study outcomes and limitations: Pseudoprogression looked unconnected to shifts in top peripheral T cell clonotypes.

The clonotype was recovered from a man between 40 and 49 years old with glioma. The rearrangement links TRBV18 to TRBJ1-6; D unresolved. Sequencing used PBMCs, obtained from a glioma patient whose treatment included an IDH1 peptide vaccine. As DNA, the CDR3 is TGTGCCAGCTCACCGCTGAACAATTCACCCCTCCACTTT. The encoded protein is CASSPLNNSPLHF.